These 3 T cell receptor beta chains were all obtained from the same sample, sequenced in a study of cytomegalovirus exposure and HLA in healthy donors. The PCR was carried out with 60 Vbeta primers and 13 Jbeta primers. Profiled with immunoSEQ multiplex PCR; TCRdb holds only in-frame clones, not every one. This table has 84,000 or so clones, about 74% appearing once. Sequenced: PBMCs. Source of these receptors: a man under 40 in good health and CMV-seronegative.

The V call is TRBV6-5, the J call TRBJ1-2; a possible D gene is TRBD1 (5 bases). The CDR3 has 13 residues. Trimming took 0 bases from V and 11 from J, leaving 13 bases between them. Per the germline V gene, CDR1 is MNHEY and CDR2 is SVGAGI. The CDR3 DNA reads as TGTGCCAGCAGTTACTCGGAGACAGCACATTACACCTTC. It codes for CASSYSETAHYTF.

The rearrangement links TRBV19 to TRBJ1-3; D call uncertain. CDR3 length: 14 residues. Germline V gene data show CDR1 as LNHDA and CDR2 as SQIVND (reference sequence). Trimming pared 2 bases from V and 0 bases from J, leaving 5 bases between. As DNA, the CDR3 is TGTGCCAGTAGTATACAGGACTCTGGAAACACCATATATTTT. This translates into CASSIQDSGNTIYF.

This clone was found once. DNA of the CDR3: TGCAGCGTTGAGAAGCGGGGAGATACGCAGTATTTT. Its translation: CSVEKRGDTQYF. V gene TRBV29-1 combines with J gene TRBJ2-3; 7 nucleotides align to TRBD2. CDR3 length equals 12 residues. J gave up 5 bases and V 3 bases, and 2 bases lay outside the gene matches. The germline V gene encodes CDR1 SQVTM and CDR2 ANQGSEA.